This T cell receptor (beta chain) was obtained from a study of cytotoxic CD8 clonotypes in ibrutinib-treated CLL. Looking at the study overall: The patients, roughly twelve relapsed/refractory and approximately 14 treatment-naive, included 17 who were IGHV unmutated. Complete response was seen in 2 patients and partial in around 24; some 12 progressed and 14 stayed remitted after a median around 64 months.

The germline V gene has CDR1 SGHNT and CDR2 YYREEE (reference sequence). V was pared by 4 bases and J by 1 base, with 5 bases of the junction left unmatched. This CDR3 has 18 residues. Here immunoSEQ multiplex PCR was the method, and the copy in TCRdb shows in-frame clones only, minus some. The sample has approximately 130,000 clones, 80% to 85% seen once; the top ten hold 3% to 4%. Whole-study findings and limits: Exceeding age-matched healthy donors, baseline clonality also tracked the counts of circulating CD8+ T cells. Rising at ibrutinib response, clonality subsequently fell back toward baseline at progression.

As for this clone: Its antigen remains unidentified.

This sequence was found in a human donor with chronic lymphocytic leukemia. Sequenced material: PBMCs, taken after 24 months of ibrutinib treatment. The V gene is TRBV5-4, the J gene TRBJ2-6, with 13 bases fitting TRBD2. The CDR3 sequence: CASSQGLAGLSGANVLTF. Here the CDR3 DNA reads TGTGCCAGCAGCCAGGGACTAGCGGGGCTTTCTGGGGCCAACGTCCTGACTTTC.